The next 20 T cell receptor beta chains were all read from a single sample in a study of human T cells and chemical hapten exposure. TCRdb ran MiXCR on the RACE reads and lists one entry per CDR3 protein. In the table there are roughly 81,000 distinct CDR3 sequences, approximately 9% of which are singletons. Stated time point: pre-sensitization, week 0. Treatment indicated: therapeutic diphenylcyclopropenone sensitization with weekly scalp DPC. The starting material was whole blood, obtained in connection with sensitization to the hapten diphenylcyclopropenone (DPC). These receptors originate from a man aged 40-50 years with alopecia areata. Some clones in this sample may be carry-over from other donors' samples.

This clonotype was picked up a small number of times. This chain links TRBV5-4 with TRBJ2-3; 9 positions match TRBD1. Germline V gene data show CDR1 as SGHNT and CDR2 as YYREEE (reference sequence). The CDR3 loop spans 15 amino acids. V lost 4 bases, J lost 5 bases, and 8 bases stayed unmatched. The CDR3 DNA sequence: TGTGCCAGCAGCCCGGCGGGACAGGGTAAAGATACGCAGTATTTT. It specifies CASSPAGQGKDTQYF.

This clonotype was counted a few times. The chain combines TRBV28 with TRBJ1-6, with D perhaps TRBD1 (6 bases). CDR1 and CDR2 (germline): MDHEN, SYDVKM. Trimming stripped 6 bases from V and 7 bases from J, with 10 bases between. The CDR3 runs 13 residues. The CDR3 coding sequence is TGTGCCAGCAGACTACAGGGAAATTCACCCCTCCACTTT. Its translation is CASRLQGNSPLHF.

The chain combines TRBV12-3 or TRBV12-4 with TRBJ1-6, with 7 bases matching TRBD1. The ends lost 3 bases at V and 7 bases at J; junction bases unmatched: 3. The CDR3 covers 14 residues. The CDR3 is CASSLGQRNSPLHF. CDR3 sequence (DNA): TGTGCCAGCAGTTTGGGACAGAGGAATTCACCCCTCCACTTT.

This clonotype has ten or more counts. The V and J genes are TRBV29-1 and TRBJ1-2; D may be TRBD1 (5 bases). Deletions cut 1 base from V and 2 bases from J, with 14 bases between. The CDR3 sequence is 15 residues long. Germline CDR1 is SQVTM and CDR2 is ANQGSEA. CDR3: CSVEVPQGGNYGYTF. Written as DNA, the CDR3 is TGCAGCGTTGAAGTCCCCCAGGGTGGGAACTATGGCTACACCTTC.

Ten or more counts support this clonotype. The chain combines TRBV5-1 with TRBJ1-6; no clear D. The CDR3 is 14 residues long. Trimming left V 0 bases short and J 4 bases short, with 5 bases between. Germline CDR1 reads SGHRS; CDR2 reads YFSETQ. The CDR3 nucleotides are TGCGCCAGCAGCTTGGGGACGTATAATTCACCCCTCCACTTT. It specifies CASSLGTYNSPLHF.

This clonotype was seen only a few times. The chain recombines TRBV7-9 with TRBJ2-5, with 9 positions matching TRBD1. Per the germline V gene, CDR1 is SEHNR and CDR2 is FQNEAQ (reference sequence). The length of the CDR3 is 14 residues. J was trimmed by 5 bases and V by 4 bases; bases with no gene match: 5. CDR3 region: CASSSTGGRETQYF. DNA for the CDR3: TGTGCCAGCAGCTCCACAGGGGGCAGGGAGACCCAGTACTTC.

Many counts were recorded for this clonotype. The chain joins TRBV6-5 to TRBJ1-4, with D maybe TRBD1 (5 bases). The CDR3 totals 14 residues. V was trimmed by 6 bases and J by 10 bases, leaving 18 bases between them. Germline-derived CDR1 and CDR2 are MNHEY and SVGAGI. CDR3 region: CASRSGNRGVKLFF. DNA for the CDR3: TGTGCCAGCAGGTCCGGAAATCGGGGGGTAAAACTGTTTTTT.

In the case of this clonotype: This could be a read error, since a much larger clone is one nucleotide away. This chain uses TRBV19 with TRBJ2-7; 10 bases are shared with TRBD1. V gave up 7 bases and J gave up 4 bases; unmatched junction bases: 7. The CDR3 runs 14 residues. CDR1 LNHDA and CDR2 SQIVND come from the germline V gene (reference sequence). Here the CDR3 reads CASIMGTGAYEQYF. The CDR3 DNA follows: TGTGCCAGTATTATGGGGACAGGGGCTTACGAGCAGTACTTC.

This clonotype has just a few counts. The gene calls are TRBV15 and TRBJ2-1, with 10 bases identical to TRBD2. The CDR3 contains 14 residues. Germline V gene data show CDR1 as LNHNV and CDR2 as YYDKDF (reference sequence). J gave up 10 bases and V 2 bases, and 5 bases lay outside the gene matches. The CDR3 protein is CATSRTGTSAEQFF. In DNA, the CDR3 is TGTGCCACCAGCAGAACAGGGACTAGCGCAGAGCAGTTCTTC.

This clonotype ranks as medium-sized (0.01 to 0.1%). The V gene is TRBV7-9, the J gene TRBJ2-3, with 11 bases identical to TRBD2. The trim removed 5 bases at V and 2 bases at J, leaving 9 bases unmatched. This CDR3 has 17 amino acids. Per germline, CDR1 SEHNR and CDR2 FQNEAQ (reference sequence). CDR3 sequence reads: CASSPPTSGTPTDTQYF. The CDR3 DNA follows: TGTGCCAGCAGCCCTCCGACTAGCGGGACTCCCACAGATACGCAGTATTTT.

The table lists this clonotype with many counts. The gene calls are TRBV29-1 and TRBJ1-1; possible D gene TRBD1, 5 bases. CDR1 SQVTM and CDR2 ANQGSEA come from the germline V gene. The ends were cut back, 4 bases at V and 1 base at J, with 10 bases in the middle. The CDR3 contains 13 residues. The CDR3 protein is CSVAEQENTEAFF. The DNA of the CDR3 is TGCAGCGTTGCGGAACAGGAGAACACTGAAGCTTTCTTT.

This clonotype came up a few times. J is TRBJ2-3 and V is TRBV12-3 or TRBV12-4; TRBD2 agrees at 9 bases. The CDR3 runs to 15 residues. The V segment lost 8 bases and the J segment 2 bases; nucleotides outside the gene matches: 8. The CDR3 is CASLIAGAITDTQYF. CDR3 bases: TGTGCCAGCCTAATAGCGGGAGCGATCACAGATACGCAGTATTTT.

There are a few counts of this clonotype. This rearrangement joins TRBV9 to TRBJ2-3, with a weak D call TRBD2 (6 bases). The V gene's germline CDR1 is SGDLS and CDR2 YYNGEE. The CDR3 runs 15 residues. V was pared by 0 bases and J by 2 bases, with 10 bases between. The CDR3 sequence: CASSVVPGDTDTQYF. In DNA, the CDR3 is TGTGCCAGCAGCGTAGTACCGGGAGACACAGATACGCAGTATTTT. The variable domain in full, completed from reference TRBV9 and TRBJ2-3, reads DSGVTQTPKHLITATGQRVTLRCSPRSGDLSVYWYQQSLDQGLQFLIQYYNGEERAKGNILERFSAQQFPDLHSELNLSSLELGDSALYFCASSVVPGDTDTQYFGPGTRLTVL.

The genes are TRBV2 and TRBJ2-3; 7 bases match TRBD1. The trim removed 1 base at V and 1 base at J, leaving 2 bases unmatched. Germline CDR1 SNHLY, CDR2 FYNNEI. CDR3 length: 15 residues. The DNA for the CDR3 is TGTGCCAGCAGTGAAGGGACAGGAGGCACAGATACGCAGTATTTT. Translating gives CASSEGTGGTDTQYF. Full variable domain (rest looked up from reference TRBV2 and TRBJ2-3): EPEVTQTPSHQVTQMGQEVILRCVPISNHLYFYWYRQILGQKVEFLVSFYNNEISEKSEIFDDQFSVERPDGSNFTLKIRSTKLEDSAMYFCASSEGTGGTDTQYFGPGTRLTVL.

This clonotype was recorded many times. The V and J genes are TRBV10-3 and TRBJ2-5, with TRBD2 matching 9 bases. Trimming removed 5 bases from V and 4 bases from J; junction bases left unmatched: 5. Germline-derived CDR1 and CDR2 are ENHRY and SYGVKD. This CDR3 has 14 amino acids. In nucleotides, the CDR3 is TGTGCCATCAGTCTGCGGGAGGGCCTAGAGACCCAGTACTTC. Its protein product is CAISLREGLETQYF.

In this sample, this clonotype turned up many times. J is TRBJ2-3 and V is TRBV7-9; 7 bases map to TRBD1. V dropped 3 bases and J dropped 3; count of bases not matched to a gene: 3. Looked up from germline, CDR1 is SEHNR and CDR2 is FQNEAQ (reference sequence). The CDR3 is 14 amino acids. In DNA, the CDR3 is TGTGCCAGCAGCTTTAGGGGGCAGACAGATACGCAGTATTTT. This gives the protein CASSFRGQTDTQYF.

V is TRBV5-6 and J is TRBJ2-7; tentatively, D is TRBD2 (6 bases). CDR3 size: 14 residues. V lost 2 bases and J 3 bases, leaving 12 bases between the germline ends. Germline CDR1 is SGHDT and CDR2 is YYEEEE. CDR3 coding DNA: TGTGCCAGCAGCTTCCGGGAGCTCCACTACGAGCAGTACGTC. Protein sequence: CASSFRELHYEQYV.

This clonotype showed up just a few times. CDR3 nucleotides: TGTGCCAGCAGTCACGAACGATCGAGGATCGTAAAACTGTTTTTT. Translation: CASSHERSRIVKLFF. The V and J genes are TRBV6-1 and TRBJ1-4, with unresolved D. V was cut by 5 bases and J by 10 bases, with 20 bases left in between. This CDR3 is 15 amino acids long. CDR1 is MNHNS and CDR2 is SASEGT in the germline V gene.

The rearrangement uses TRBV6-5 and TRBJ2-1, with unresolved D. CDR3 size: 14 residues. CDR1 and CDR2 from the germline V gene are MNHEY and SVGAGI. V lost 4 bases, J lost 8 bases, and 15 bases lay in between. CDR3 residues: CASSSPMTIHEQFF. As DNA, the CDR3 is TGTGCCAGCAGTTCACCTATGACAATCCATGAGCAGTTCTTC.

This clonotype was counted between two and nine times. The rearrangement links TRBV25-1 to TRBJ2-3; D is unclear. CDR3 size: 12 residues. Germline loops: CDR1 MGHDK, CDR2 SYGVNS. The V end was cut by 9 bases, the J end by 1 base, with 8 bases between. CDR3 protein: CASNGGTDTQYF. The CDR3 DNA sequence: TGTGCCAGTAATGGAGGCACAGATACGCAGTATTTT.